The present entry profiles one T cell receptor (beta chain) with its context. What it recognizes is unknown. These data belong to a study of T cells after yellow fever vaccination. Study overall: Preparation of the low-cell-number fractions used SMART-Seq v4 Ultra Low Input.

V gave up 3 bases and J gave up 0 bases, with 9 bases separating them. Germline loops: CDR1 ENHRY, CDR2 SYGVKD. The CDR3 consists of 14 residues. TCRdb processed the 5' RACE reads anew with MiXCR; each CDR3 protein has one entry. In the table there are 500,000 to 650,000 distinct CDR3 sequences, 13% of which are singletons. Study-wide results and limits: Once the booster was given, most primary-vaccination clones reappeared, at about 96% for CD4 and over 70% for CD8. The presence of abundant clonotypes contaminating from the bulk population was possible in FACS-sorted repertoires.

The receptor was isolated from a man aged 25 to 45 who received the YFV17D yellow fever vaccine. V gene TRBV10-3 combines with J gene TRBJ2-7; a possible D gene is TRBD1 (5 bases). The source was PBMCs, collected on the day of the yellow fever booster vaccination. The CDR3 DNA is TGTGCCATCAGTGACCCAGGGTTCTCCTACGAGCAGTACTTC. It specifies CAISDPGFSYEQYF.